This note documents a single TCR beta chain sequence. The antigen is unknown. The CDR3 is made up of 14 amino acids. CDR1 LNHDA and CDR2 SQIVND come from the germline V gene (reference sequence). Although they were nominally healthy when sampled, donors likely had unrecorded immune exposures. The source of the sample is a study of cytomegalovirus exposure and HLA in healthy donors. Study-level results: Altogether, 170 or so TCR beta chains were recorded as cytomegalovirus-associated.

The PCR ran on 60 Vbeta and 13 Jbeta primers. The protocol was immunoSEQ multiplex PCR, while the TCRdb copy is restricted to in-frame clones and leaves out a portion. The top ten hold around 6% of the sample, which has 75,000 to 90,000 clones, under 80% seen once. The chain couples TRBV19 to TRBJ1-1; D unclear. The sequence derives from a male donor in good health and CMV-seropositive. The sequenced sample consisted of PBMCs. The CDR3 DNA sequence: TGTGGCACCTCCGGGTTAAGCACGAACACTGAAGCTTTCTTT. Its protein is CGTSGLSTNTEAFF. Together with reference TRBV19 and TRBJ1-1, the CDR3 gives the full variable domain: DGGITQSPKYLFRKEGQNVTLSCEQNLNHDAMYWYRQDPGQGLRLIYYSQIVNDFQKGDIAEGYSVSREKKESFPLTVTSAQKNPTAFYLCGTSGLSTNTEAFFGQGTRLTVV.